The source of this T cell receptor beta chain is a study of Ad26.COV2.S vaccination and SARS-CoV-2 variants (dated by TCRdb to the early 2020s). As for the study more broadly: Donors in the vaccine arm were drawn from COV1001, a multicentre, randomized, double-blind, placebo-controlled phase I-IIa trial testing Ad26.COV2.S in healthy adults. Ad26.COV2.S was administered intramuscularly at 5 x 10^10 or 1 x 10^11 viral particles, either as a single shot or as two shots given 56 days apart. TCRbeta repertoire sequencing was used to assess the specificity and breadth of SARS-CoV-2-reactive T cell receptors after Ad26.COV2.S vaccination. A total of 32 samples were included in the TCR-sequenced set, comprising around 20 Ad26.COV2.S vaccine recipients, 5 placebo recipients and 8 SARS-CoV-2 convalescent individuals. Trial participants were randomized into five groups of five, in which low-dose or high-dose Ad26.COV2.S was given once or twice, or placebo was given on both occasions. Investigators did not know the trial group allocation while performing experiments and assessing outcomes.

The CDR3 runs 14 amino acids, cysteine and phenylalanine included. The retained sequence is limited to the CDR3, 42 bases, with the frame set at the first base. Between the V and J ends, shortened by 2 bases and 7 bases respectively, the junction contains 13 bases. The germline V gene yields SGDLS for CDR1 and YYNGEE for CDR2. A remark on this clone: No antigen is known for it. Per-nucleotide qualities are absent, and no much larger clonotype sits a single base away.

The research as a whole found: Higher spike-specific TCR breadth was observed in Ad26.COV2.S recipients than in placebo recipients (P = 0.0014). Comparable non-spike TCR breadth was observed between vaccine and placebo recipients, consistent with only spike being contained in the vaccine. According to the authors, total T cell responses may have been underestimated by the TCR breadth and depth analyses. The study was not powered to compare responses between vaccine doses or regimens. After vaccination, substantial breadth of spike-specific CD8+ and CD4+ T cell responses was reported.

The immunoSEQ Assay was the method used to sequence TCRbeta CDR3 regions. After extraction, genomic DNA underwent amplification by bias-controlled multiplex PCR, followed by high-throughput sequencing. Processing in the source paper ran as follows. To quantify the absolute abundance of every unique TCRbeta CDR3 region, sequences were collapsed and filtered. T cell fraction was estimated by normalizing TCRbeta template counts to usable DNA, which was measured by amplifying reference genes present in all nucleated cells. Repertoire TCRs were annotated as SARS-CoV-2-specific when V gene, CDR3 amino acid sequence and J gene were exactly matched to a known reactive TCR set. The reference SARS-CoV-2 TCR set came from MIRA and was filtered for enrichment in COVID-19-positive ImmuneCODE repertoires, removing public or cross-reactive TCRs. Based on the MIRA antigens, annotated TCRs were further analysed at the level of specific ORF or position within ORF. Breadth was defined as annotated unique rearrangements over total unique productive rearrangements; depth was the summed frequency of those rearrangements. Two-sided Wilcoxon rank-sum tests were applied when comparing TCR breadth between groups. As stored in TCRdb, this immuneACCESS dataset retains in-frame rearrangements with V and J assigned. A fraction of the clones does not appear; measured against another copy, unresolved V genes explain less than half of the discrepancy, and the remainder lacks a known reason. From that table come the V and J calls and clone size; the DNA was used to work out D and trimming. The sample table records some 480,000 clones; around nine tenths of these occur just once. The top ten hold roughly 13% of the sample.

The label giving this sample's treatment or condition can be read as: over 15 received Ad26.COV2.S at low or high dose, single or two shots; roughly 5 received placebo; per-sample allocation not given. Repertoires of vaccine and placebo recipients were sequenced from samples collected on day 63 after the first injection. In Cohort 1b, 20 to 25 adults aged 18-55 years were enrolled at a single site in Boston, USA, between 29 July and 7 August 2020. Ad26.COV2.S consisted of a replication-incompetent adenovirus type 26 vector by which a prefusion-stabilized SARS-CoV-2 spike protein from the original Wuhan strain was expressed.

This sequence was found in a person aged 18 to 59 who received the Ad26.COV2.S COVID-19 vaccine or a placebo. Sequenced here: peripheral blood, sampled in a trial of Ad26.COV2.S vaccine versus placebo. The chain employs TRBV9 and TRBJ1-3, with TRBD1 as a weak D call on 5 bases. The nucleotide sequence is TGTGCCAGCAGCGTGGGGGTCGGAGGGAACACCATATATTTT. Translated, it gives CASSVGVGGNTIYF.